A single sample is the source of the 29 T cell receptor beta chains below, sequenced in a study of T cell changes during pregnancy in multiple sclerosis. Assay: immunoSEQ multiplex PCR; the TCRdb copy retains only in-frame clones and omits some. The table has approximately 100,000 clones, about 90% seen once. Material: peripheral blood, obtained after pregnancy. These receptors all come from a female donor with multiple sclerosis, enrolled in a pregnancy study.

The rearrangement joins TRBV2 to TRBJ2-5, with 12 nucleotides matching TRBD1. With 4 bases clipped from V and 4 bases from J, the junction kept 4 bases outside the gene matches. The CDR3 extends over 15 amino acids. Germline V lookup: CDR1 SNHLY, CDR2 FYNNEI. In DNA form, the CDR3 reads TGTGCCAGCAGTGGGGGGACAGGGGGCCGAGAGACCCAGTACTTC. Encoded protein: CASSGGTGGRETQYF.

This chain joins TRBV19 and TRBJ1-1; 8 nucleotides line up with TRBD1. Per the germline V gene, CDR1 is LNHDA and CDR2 is SQIVND (reference sequence). The J segment lost 4 bases and the V segment lost 8 bases, leaving 12 bases of the junction unmatched. The CDR3 sequence is 15 residues long. The CDR3 sequence: CASVNRQGKSTEAFF. Written as DNA, the CDR3 is TGTGCCAGTGTTAATCGACAGGGGAAAAGCACTGAAGCTTTCTTT.

V is TRBV9 and J is TRBJ1-2; 7 nucleotides match TRBD1. The germline V gene encodes CDR1 SGDLS and CDR2 YYNGEE. V trimming: 0 bases; J trimming: 3 bases; junction bases outside the gene matches: 2. This CDR3 contains 14 residues. Written as DNA, the CDR3 is TGTGCCAGCAGCGTAGCTACAGGGGACTATGGCTACACCTTC. Protein product: CASSVATGDYGYTF.

This clone was recorded once. The chain uses TRBV19 and TRBJ1-1, with 7 bases identical to TRBD1. The CDR3 spans 16 residues. The germline gives CDR1 LNHDA, CDR2 SQIVND (reference sequence). Unmatched junction bases numbered 6, after V lost 2 bases and J lost 0 bases. Here the CDR3 reads CASSIPNRGMNTEAFF. As DNA, the CDR3 is TGTGCCAGTAGTATACCAAACAGGGGCATGAACACTGAAGCTTTCTTT.

The V gene is TRBV19, the J gene TRBJ1-3; D gene unclear. V was trimmed by 5 bases and J by 3 bases, leaving 17 bases between them. The CDR3 runs to 16 residues. Looked up from germline, CDR1 is LNHDA and CDR2 is SQIVND (reference sequence). The CDR3 sequence is CASSLRLSRDGNTIYF. In nucleotides, the CDR3 is TGTGCCAGTAGTCTCCGTTTATCGAGGGATGGAAACACCATATATTTT.

The V call is TRBV6-5, the J call TRBJ2-3; 9 bases line up with TRBD1. The length of the CDR3 is 14 residues. The V and J ends lost 5 bases and 3 bases, in that order; junction bases with no gene match: 3. Germline CDR1 and CDR2: MNHEY and SVGAGI. The CDR3: CASSPGQGTDTQYF. The CDR3 DNA follows: TGTGCCAGCAGTCCCGGACAGGGGACAGATACGCAGTATTTT.

The genes are TRBV5-1 and TRBJ2-3; 8 bases are shared with TRBD1. This CDR3 comprises 16 residues. CDR1 and CDR2 from the germline V gene are SGHRS and YFSETQ. With V trimmed by 0 bases and J by 4 bases, 7 bases remained unmatched. CDR3 protein: CASSLGVGQGPDTQYF. In DNA, the CDR3 is TGCGCCAGCAGCTTGGGTGTCGGACAGGGTCCAGATACGCAGTATTTT. The entire variable domain, with the rest obtained from reference TRBV5-1 and TRBJ2-3, is as follows: KAGVTQTPRYLIKTRGQQVTLSCSPISGHRSVSWYQQTPGQGLQFLFEYFSETQRNKGNFPGRFSGRQFSNSRSEMNVSTLELGDSALYLCASSLGVGQGPDTQYFGPGTRLTVL.

This clone appeared a single time. The V gene is TRBV6-6, the J gene TRBJ1-5; tentative D call: TRBD1 (5 bases). Germline-derived CDR1 and CDR2 are MNHNY and SVGAGI (reference sequence). The CDR3 extends over 16 amino acids. V lost 3 bases to trimming and J lost 1 base, with 13 bases between them. The CDR3 coding sequence is TGTGCCAGCAGTTATCTACAGGCGGTAAGCAATCAGCCCCAGCATTTT. Its translation is CASSYLQAVSNQPQHF.

The chain is built from TRBV19 and TRBJ2-7; 7 nucleotides match TRBD2. V lost 3 bases and J lost 6; bases outside the gene matches: 8. CDR1 and CDR2 from the germline V gene are LNHDA and SQIVND (reference sequence). The CDR3 covers 14 residues. CDR3 coding DNA: TGTGCCAGTAGTATCGGACTAGACTTAGGCGAGCAGTACTTC. It codes for CASSIGLDLGEQYF. The whole variable domain, filled in from reference TRBV19 and TRBJ2-7, reads DGGITQSPKYLFRKEGQNVTLSCEQNLNHDAMYWYRQDPGQGLRLIYYSQIVNDFQKGDIAEGYSVSREKKESFPLTVTSAQKNPTAFYLCASSIGLDLGEQYFGPGTRLTVT.

This chain uses TRBV2 with TRBJ1-1; unclear D gene. From germline, CDR1 is SNHLY and CDR2 FYNNEI. The CDR3 is 13 residues long. The V end was cut by 5 bases, the J end by 1 base, with 8 bases between. As DNA, the CDR3 is TGTGCCAGCAGTCAAAGACAGAACACTGAAGCTTTCTTT. Encoded protein: CASSQRQNTEAFF.

This chain connects TRBV7-9 to TRBJ2-7; 10 bases are a match to TRBD1. CDR1 is SEHNR, CDR2 FQNEAQ, per germline (reference sequence). The CDR3 loop spans 14 amino acids. V trimming: 3 bases; J trimming: 6 bases; junction bases outside the gene matches: 5. The CDR3 nucleotides read TGTGCCAGCAGCTTGTGGGACAGGGGAGGCGAGCAGTACTTC. This sequence encodes CASSLWDRGGEQYF.

The V and J genes are TRBV28 and TRBJ2-5; 8 nucleotides line up with TRBD2. The CDR3 extends over 15 amino acids. CDR1 MDHEN and CDR2 SYDVKM come from the germline V gene. V lost 2 bases and J lost 5; bases outside the gene matches: 7. The CDR3 bases are TGTGCCAGCAGTTTAGACGGGAGGGATCTGGAGACCCAGTACTTC. It translates to CASSLDGRDLETQYF.

The V gene is TRBV5-1, the J gene TRBJ2-7; D perhaps matches TRBD1 (6 bases). V was pared by 0 bases and J by 4 bases, with 11 bases between. The CDR3 runs to 14 residues. CDR1 is SGHRS, CDR2 YFSETQ, per germline. The CDR3 coding sequence is TGCGCCAGCAGCTTGGGGACAGACCATTACGAGCAGTACTTC. Protein: CASSLGTDHYEQYF.

This clone has just one count. DNA for the CDR3: TGTGCCAGCAGCCCCCAGGGTCCGACCGGGGAGCTGTTTTTT. Translated: CASSPQGPTGELFF. This chain joins TRBV9 and TRBJ2-2; tentatively, D is TRBD1 (5 bases). Trimming stripped 4 bases from V and 5 bases from J, with 12 bases between. The CDR3 totals 14 residues. Germline loops: CDR1 SGDLS, CDR2 YYNGEE.

V gene TRBV2 combines with J gene TRBJ1-1, with D possibly being TRBD1 (6 bases). The CDR3 length is 15 residues. V gave up 7 bases and J gave up 1 base, with 16 bases separating them. Germline V gives CDR1 SNHLY, CDR2 FYNNEI. The CDR3 protein is CASTAATGSNTEAFF. CDR3 bases: TGTGCCAGCACGGCGGCCACAGGGTCGAACACTGAAGCTTTCTTT.

The rearrangement joins TRBV6-1 to TRBJ1-3; 9 bases line up with TRBD1. The V and J ends lost 2 bases and 3 bases, in that order; junction bases with no gene match: 5. In germline, CDR1 is MNHNS, CDR2 SASEGT. The CDR3 extends over 16 amino acids. CDR3 amino acids: CASSENRGRLGNTIYF. CDR3 DNA: TGTGCCAGCAGTGAAAACAGGGGGCGCCTTGGAAACACCATATATTTT.

J is TRBJ1-1 and V is TRBV19, with D unclear. Per germline, CDR1 LNHDA and CDR2 SQIVND (reference sequence). The germline V and J ends were trimmed by 2 bases and 5 bases, with 12 bases remaining between them. CDR3 length equals 14 residues. The CDR3 DNA sequence: TGTGCCAGTAGTATAAGTCCCCAGCGTACTGAAGCTTTCTTT. As protein: CASSISPQRTEAFF.

The V and J genes are TRBV7-8 and TRBJ2-1; D is perhaps TRBD1 (6 bases). The germline V and J ends were trimmed by 5 bases and 2 bases, with 13 bases remaining between them. CDR1 is SGHVS, CDR2 FQNEAQ, per germline. The CDR3 extends over 15 amino acids. The chain's CDR3 is CASSASGTTYNEQFF. The DNA of the CDR3 is TGTGCCAGCAGCGCGTCCGGGACAACCTACAATGAGCAGTTCTTC.

The J gene is TRBJ2-7, the V gene TRBV5-1; 7 nucleotides agree with TRBD2. Germline V gives CDR1 SGHRS, CDR2 YFSETQ. Trimming took 0 bases from V and 1 from J; bases not matched to a gene: 4. This CDR3 has 15 residues. Written as DNA, the CDR3 is TGCGCCAGCAGCTTGGTAGCGGGTCCGTCCTACGAGCAGTACTTC. Translated, it gives CASSLVAGPSYEQYF.

The genes are TRBV9 and TRBJ2-5; D may be TRBD2 (5 bases). V was cut by 0 bases and J by 5 bases, with 17 bases left in between. The CDR3 covers 16 residues. Germline loops: CDR1 SGDLS, CDR2 YYNGEE. CDR3 nucleotides: TGTGCCAGCAGCGTAGGTCCCTTGGAGGTTGGGGAGACCCAGTACTTC. Translated, it gives CASSVGPLEVGETQYF.

This chain joins TRBV6-5 and TRBJ1-5, with 7 bases that match TRBD1. Trimming took 2 bases from V and 5 from J; bases not matched to a gene: 6. The CDR3 covers 15 residues. The germline gives CDR1 MNHEY, CDR2 SVGAGI. CDR3 protein: CASSYNEGAYQPQHF. The CDR3 nucleotides are TGTGCCAGCAGTTACAACGAGGGGGCATATCAGCCCCAGCATTTT.

The V gene is TRBV28, the J gene TRBJ2-7; 8 nucleotides line up with TRBD2. Germline V gene sequence: CDR1 MDHEN, CDR2 SYDVKM. This CDR3 region has 14 residues. Trimming removed 3 bases from V and 6 bases from J; junction bases left unmatched: 7. The CDR3 protein is CASSFVGTRREQYF. CDR3 nucleotides: TGTGCCAGCAGTTTCGTCGGGACTAGACGCGAGCAGTACTTC.

The chain recombines TRBV7-6 with TRBJ2-1; TRBD1 matches 7 bases. This CDR3 region has 17 residues. The junction had 12 bases not matched to a gene; V was cut back by 5 bases and J by 2 bases. Looked up from germline, CDR1 is SGHVS and CDR2 is FNYEAQ. DNA for the CDR3: TGTGCCAGCAGCCACATTTCCGGGACAGACACCTACAATGAGCAGTTCTTC. Translated, it gives CASSHISGTDTYNEQFF.

The chain uses TRBV10-3 and TRBJ2-1; TRBD1 matches at 7 bases. The CDR3 runs to 18 residues. Germline V gives CDR1 ENHRY, CDR2 SYGVKD. The V segment lost 4 bases and the J segment 0 bases; nucleotides outside the gene matches: 12. CDR3 sequence (DNA): TGTGCCATCAGTGGTCAAACCCGGGACAGAAGCTCCTACAATGAGCAGTTCTTC. Residues: CAISGQTRDRSSYNEQFF.

The chain links TRBV6-4 to TRBJ1-2; D gene ambiguous. This CDR3 has 15 amino acids. The V and J ends lost 3 bases and 0 bases respectively, with 11 bases between them. Per the germline V gene, CDR1 is MRHNA and CDR2 is SNTAGT. The CDR3 region is CASSDGRLTNYGYTF. The DNA of the CDR3 is TGTGCCAGCAGTGATGGTCGGTTGACTAACTATGGCTACACCTTC.

This clone was found once. In nucleotides, the CDR3 is TGTGCCAGCCGGTCGGGGAACTCCTACGAGCAGTACTTC. Translated: CASRSGNSYEQYF. J is TRBJ2-7 and V is TRBV7-9; D possibly corresponds to TRBD2 (5 bases). V dropped 8 bases and J dropped 0 bases, with 11 bases sitting between them. This CDR3 has 13 amino acids. Per the germline V gene, CDR1 is SEHNR and CDR2 is FQNEAQ (reference sequence).

The V call is TRBV5-1, the J call TRBJ2-2; 11 bases are a match to TRBD2. CDR3 length: 17 amino acids. In germline, CDR1 is SGHRS, CDR2 YFSETQ. The V gene end was trimmed by 4 bases and the J gene end by 4 bases; junction bases not matched to a gene: 9. CDR3 protein: CASSDSLAGGSTGELFF. The CDR3 DNA reads as TGCGCCAGCAGCGACAGCCTAGCGGGGGGTTCCACCGGGGAGCTGTTTTTT.

The gene calls are TRBV7-9 and TRBJ2-3, with TRBD2 matching 14 bases. Losses at the gene ends were 6 bases for V and 4 bases for J; bases not matched to a gene: 9. Germline V lookup: CDR1 SEHNR, CDR2 FQNEAQ (reference sequence). This CDR3 spans 17 amino acids. The CDR3 loop reads CASSSGLAGAKADTQYF. The CDR3 bases are TGTGCCAGCAGTTCGGGACTAGCGGGGGCAAAGGCAGATACGCAGTATTTT.

The chain employs TRBV28 and TRBJ1-2; maybe TRBD1 (6 bases). The V gene lost 6 bases and the J gene lost 5 bases, with 19 bases spanning the gap. The germline gives CDR1 MDHEN, CDR2 SYDVKM. The length of the CDR3 is 15 residues. The CDR3: CASSQPAGGAYGYTF. CDR3 DNA sequence: TGTGCCAGCAGCCAACCTGCGGGGGGGGCGTATGGCTACACCTTC.